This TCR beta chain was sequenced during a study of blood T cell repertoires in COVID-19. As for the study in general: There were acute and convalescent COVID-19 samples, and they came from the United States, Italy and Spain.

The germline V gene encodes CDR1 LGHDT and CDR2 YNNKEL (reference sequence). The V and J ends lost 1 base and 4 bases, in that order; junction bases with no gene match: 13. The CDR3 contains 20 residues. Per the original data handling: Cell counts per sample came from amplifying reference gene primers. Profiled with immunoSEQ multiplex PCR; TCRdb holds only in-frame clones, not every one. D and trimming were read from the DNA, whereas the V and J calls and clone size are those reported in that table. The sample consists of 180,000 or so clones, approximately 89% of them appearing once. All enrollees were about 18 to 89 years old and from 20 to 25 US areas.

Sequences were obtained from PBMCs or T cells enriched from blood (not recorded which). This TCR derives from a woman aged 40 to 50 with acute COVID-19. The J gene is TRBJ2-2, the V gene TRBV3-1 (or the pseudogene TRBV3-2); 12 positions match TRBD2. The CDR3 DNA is TGTGCCAGCAGCCAAGTTCCGAGGCTAGCGGGAGGGCCCGGCACCGGGGAGCTGTTTTTT. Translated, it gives CASSQVPRLAGGPGTGELFF.